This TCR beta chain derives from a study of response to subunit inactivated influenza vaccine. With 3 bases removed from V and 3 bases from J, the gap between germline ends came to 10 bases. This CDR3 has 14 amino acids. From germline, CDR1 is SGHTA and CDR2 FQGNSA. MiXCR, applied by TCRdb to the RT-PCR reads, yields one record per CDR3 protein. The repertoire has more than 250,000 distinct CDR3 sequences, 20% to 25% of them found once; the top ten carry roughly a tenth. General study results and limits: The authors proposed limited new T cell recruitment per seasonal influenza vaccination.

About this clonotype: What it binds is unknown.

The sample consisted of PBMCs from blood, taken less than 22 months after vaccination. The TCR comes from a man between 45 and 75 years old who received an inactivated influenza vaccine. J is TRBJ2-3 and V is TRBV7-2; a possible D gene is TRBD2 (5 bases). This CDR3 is CASSFGGFTDTQYF. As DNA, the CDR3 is TGTGCCAGCAGCTTCGGCGGGTTTACAGATACGCAGTATTTT.